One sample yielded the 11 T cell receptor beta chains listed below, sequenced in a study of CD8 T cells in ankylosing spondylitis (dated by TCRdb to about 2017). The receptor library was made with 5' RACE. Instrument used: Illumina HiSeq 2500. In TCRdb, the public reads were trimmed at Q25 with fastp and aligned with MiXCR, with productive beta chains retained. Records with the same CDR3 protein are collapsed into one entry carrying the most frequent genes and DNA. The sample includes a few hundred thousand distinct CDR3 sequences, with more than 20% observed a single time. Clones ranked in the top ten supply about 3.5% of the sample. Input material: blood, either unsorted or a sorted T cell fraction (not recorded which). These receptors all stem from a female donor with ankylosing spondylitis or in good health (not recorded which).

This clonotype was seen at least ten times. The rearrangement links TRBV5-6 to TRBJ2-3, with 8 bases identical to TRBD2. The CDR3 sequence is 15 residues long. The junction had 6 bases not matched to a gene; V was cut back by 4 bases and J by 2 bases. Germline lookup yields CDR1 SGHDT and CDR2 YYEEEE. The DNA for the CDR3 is TGTGCCAGCAGCCAACTAGCGGCAACCACAGATACGCAGTATTTT. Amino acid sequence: CASSQLAATTDTQYF.

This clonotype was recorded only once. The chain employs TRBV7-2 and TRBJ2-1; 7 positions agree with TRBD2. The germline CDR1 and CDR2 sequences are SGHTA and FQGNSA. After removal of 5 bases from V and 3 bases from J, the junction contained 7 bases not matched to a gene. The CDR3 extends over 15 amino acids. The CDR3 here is CASSRYQRDYNEQFF. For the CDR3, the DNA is TGTGCCAGCAGCCGTTATCAGCGGGACTACAATGAGCAGTTCTTC.

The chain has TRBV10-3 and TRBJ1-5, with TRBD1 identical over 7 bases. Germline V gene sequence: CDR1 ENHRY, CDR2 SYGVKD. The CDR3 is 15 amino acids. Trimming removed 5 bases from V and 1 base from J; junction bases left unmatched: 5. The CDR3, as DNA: TGTGCCATCAGTTCGGGACAGACAAGCAATCAGCCCCAGCATTTT. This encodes CAISSGQTSNQPQHF.

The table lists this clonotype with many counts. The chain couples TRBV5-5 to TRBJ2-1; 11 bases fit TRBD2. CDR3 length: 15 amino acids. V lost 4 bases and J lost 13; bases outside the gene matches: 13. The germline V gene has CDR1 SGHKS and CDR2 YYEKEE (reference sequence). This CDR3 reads CASSGGLADRGGQFF. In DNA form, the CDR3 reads TGTGCCAGCAGCGGGGGACTAGCGGACCGCGGGGGCCAGTTCTTC.

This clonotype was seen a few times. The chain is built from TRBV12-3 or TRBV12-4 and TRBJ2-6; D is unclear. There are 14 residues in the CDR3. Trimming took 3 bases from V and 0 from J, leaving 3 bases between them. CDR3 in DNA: TGTGCCAGCAGTTTGGTCTCTGGGGCCAACGTCCTGACTTTC. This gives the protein CASSLVSGANVLTF.

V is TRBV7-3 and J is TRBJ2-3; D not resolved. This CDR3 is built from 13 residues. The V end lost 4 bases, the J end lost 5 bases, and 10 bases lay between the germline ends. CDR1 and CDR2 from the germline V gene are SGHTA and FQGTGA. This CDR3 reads CASSSRPGDTQYF. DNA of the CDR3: TGTGCCAGCAGCTCCCGACCGGGAGATACGCAGTATTTT.

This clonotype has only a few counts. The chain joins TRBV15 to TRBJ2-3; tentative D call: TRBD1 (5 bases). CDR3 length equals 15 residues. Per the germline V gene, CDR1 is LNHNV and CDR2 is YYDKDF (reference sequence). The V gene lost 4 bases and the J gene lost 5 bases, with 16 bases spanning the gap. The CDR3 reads CATSKGKTSKDTQYF. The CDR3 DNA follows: TGTGCCACCAGCAAGGGGAAGACTTCAAAAGATACGCAGTATTTT. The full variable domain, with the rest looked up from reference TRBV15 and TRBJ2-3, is DAMVIQNPRYQVTQFGKPVTLSCSQTLNHNVMYWYQQKSSQAPKLLFHYYDKDFNNEADTPDNFQSRRPNTSFCFLDIRSPGLGDTAMYLCATSKGKTSKDTQYFGPGTRLTVL.

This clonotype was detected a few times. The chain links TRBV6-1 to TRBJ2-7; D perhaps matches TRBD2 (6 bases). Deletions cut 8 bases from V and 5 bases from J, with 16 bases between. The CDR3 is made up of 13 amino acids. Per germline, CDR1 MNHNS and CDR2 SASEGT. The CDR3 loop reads CASGGSERDEQYF. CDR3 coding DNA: TGTGCCAGCGGGGGGAGCGAGCGAGACGAGCAGTACTTC.

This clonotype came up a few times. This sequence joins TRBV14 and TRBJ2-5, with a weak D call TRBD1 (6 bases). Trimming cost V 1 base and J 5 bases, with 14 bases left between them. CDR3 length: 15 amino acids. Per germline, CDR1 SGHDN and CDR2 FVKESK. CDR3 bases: TGTGCCAGCAGCCAAGGGCGACAGGCCTGGGAGACCCAGTACTTC. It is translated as CASSQGRQAWETQYF.

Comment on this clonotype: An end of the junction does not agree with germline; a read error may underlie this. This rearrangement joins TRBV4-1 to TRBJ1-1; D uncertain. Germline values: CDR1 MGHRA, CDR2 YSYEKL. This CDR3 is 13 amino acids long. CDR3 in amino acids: CASSPGPKTGAFF. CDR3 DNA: TGCGCCAGCAGCCCCGGGCCCAAGACTGGAGCTTTCTTT.

CDR3: CASSKNGRTGRTDTQYF. In DNA form, the CDR3 reads TGTGCCAGCAGCAAAAACGGGAGGACAGGGAGGACAGATACGCAGTATTTT. This chain links TRBV21-1 with TRBJ2-3; the table's D call TRBD1 went unverified against the DNA. TRBV21-1 is a documented pseudogene. The CDR3 has 17 amino acids.